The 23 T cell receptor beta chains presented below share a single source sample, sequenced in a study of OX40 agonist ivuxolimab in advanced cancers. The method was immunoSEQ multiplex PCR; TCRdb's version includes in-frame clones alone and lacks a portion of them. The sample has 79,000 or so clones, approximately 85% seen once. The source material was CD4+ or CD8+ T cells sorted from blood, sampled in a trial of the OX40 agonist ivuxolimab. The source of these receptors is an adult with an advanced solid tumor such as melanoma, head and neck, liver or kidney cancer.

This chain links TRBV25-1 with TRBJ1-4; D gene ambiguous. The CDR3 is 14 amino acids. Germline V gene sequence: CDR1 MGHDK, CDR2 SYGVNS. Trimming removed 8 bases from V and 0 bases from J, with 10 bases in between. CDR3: CASCSATTNEKLFF. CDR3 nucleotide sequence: TGTGCCAGCTGTTCCGCGACAACTAATGAAAAACTGTTTTTT.

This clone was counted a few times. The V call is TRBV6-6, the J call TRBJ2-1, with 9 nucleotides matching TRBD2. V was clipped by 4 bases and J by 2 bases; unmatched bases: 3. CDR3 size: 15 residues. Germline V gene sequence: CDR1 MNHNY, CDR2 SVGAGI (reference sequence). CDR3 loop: CASSLTSGAYNEQFF. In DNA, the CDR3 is TGTGCCAGCAGTTTGACTAGCGGCGCCTACAATGAGCAGTTCTTC.

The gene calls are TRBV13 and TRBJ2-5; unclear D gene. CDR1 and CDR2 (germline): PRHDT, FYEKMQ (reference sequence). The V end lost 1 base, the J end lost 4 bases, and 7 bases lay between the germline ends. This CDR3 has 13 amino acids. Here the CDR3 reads CASSLVSLETQYF. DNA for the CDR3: TGTGCCAGCAGCTTAGTGAGTTTAGAGACCCAGTACTTC. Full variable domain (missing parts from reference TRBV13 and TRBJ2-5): AAGVIQSPRHLIKEKRETATLKCYPIPRHDTVYWYQQGPGQDPQFLISFYEKMQSDKGSIPDRFSAQQFSDYHSELNMSSLELGDSALYFCASSLVSLETQYFGPGTRLLVL.

This CDR3 is CASSEGSSQHF. The CDR3 bases are TGTGCCAGCAGTGAAGGGAGTTCCCAGCATTTT. The J gene is TRBJ1-5, the V gene TRBV2; D not certain. The CDR3 loop spans 11 amino acids. Per the germline V gene, CDR1 is SNHLY and CDR2 is FYNNEI. Trimming left V 1 base short and J 11 bases short, with 6 bases between.

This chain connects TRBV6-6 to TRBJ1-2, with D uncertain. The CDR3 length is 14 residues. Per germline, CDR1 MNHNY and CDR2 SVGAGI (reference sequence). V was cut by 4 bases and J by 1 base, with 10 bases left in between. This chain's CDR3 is CASSSGAVNYGYTF. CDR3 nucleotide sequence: TGTGCCAGCAGTTCAGGTGCAGTTAACTATGGCTACACCTTC.

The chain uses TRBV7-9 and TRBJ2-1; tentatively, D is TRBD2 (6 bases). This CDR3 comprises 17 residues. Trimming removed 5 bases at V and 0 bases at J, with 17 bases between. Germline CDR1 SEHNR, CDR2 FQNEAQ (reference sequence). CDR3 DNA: TGTGCCAGCAGCCCCGACCCTAGCGCGGCCTCCTACAATGAGCAGTTCTTC. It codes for CASSPDPSAASYNEQFF.

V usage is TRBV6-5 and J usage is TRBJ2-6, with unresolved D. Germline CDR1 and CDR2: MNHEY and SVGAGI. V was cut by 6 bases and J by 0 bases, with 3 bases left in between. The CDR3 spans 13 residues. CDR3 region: CASRFSGANVLTF. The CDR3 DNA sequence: TGTGCCAGCAGGTTCTCTGGGGCCAACGTCCTGACTTTC.

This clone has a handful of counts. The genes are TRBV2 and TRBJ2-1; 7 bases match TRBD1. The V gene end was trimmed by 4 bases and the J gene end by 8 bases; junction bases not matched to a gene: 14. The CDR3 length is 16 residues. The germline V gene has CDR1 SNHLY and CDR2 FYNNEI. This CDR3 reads CASSGQGQQSGDEQFF. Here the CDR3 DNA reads TGTGCCAGCAGTGGACAGGGCCAACAATCTGGAGATGAGCAGTTCTTC.

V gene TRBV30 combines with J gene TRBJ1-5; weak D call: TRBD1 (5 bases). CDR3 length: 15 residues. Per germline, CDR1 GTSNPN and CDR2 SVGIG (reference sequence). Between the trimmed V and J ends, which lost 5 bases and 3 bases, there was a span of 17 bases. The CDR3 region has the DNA TGTGCCTGGGGGACCTCACAAGGACACAATCAGCCCCAGCATTTT. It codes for CAWGTSQGHNQPQHF.

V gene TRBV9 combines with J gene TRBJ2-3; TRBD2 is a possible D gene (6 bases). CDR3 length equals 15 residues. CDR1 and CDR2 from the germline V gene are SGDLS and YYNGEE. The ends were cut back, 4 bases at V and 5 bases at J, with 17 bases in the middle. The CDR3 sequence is CASSSRGLWEDTQYF. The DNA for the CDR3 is TGTGCCAGCAGCTCAAGGGGACTCTGGGAAGATACGCAGTATTTT.

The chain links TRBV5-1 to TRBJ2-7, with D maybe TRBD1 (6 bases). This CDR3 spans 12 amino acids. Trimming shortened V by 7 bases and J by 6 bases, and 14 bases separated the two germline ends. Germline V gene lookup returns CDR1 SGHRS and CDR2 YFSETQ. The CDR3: CASRKQGPEQYF. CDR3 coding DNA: TGCGCCAGCCGGAAACAGGGCCCCGAGCAGTACTTC.

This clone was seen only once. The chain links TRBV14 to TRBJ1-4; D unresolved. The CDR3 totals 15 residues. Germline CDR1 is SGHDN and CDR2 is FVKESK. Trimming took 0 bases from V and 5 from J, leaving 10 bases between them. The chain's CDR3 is CASSQDPGSNEKLFF. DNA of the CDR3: TGTGCCAGCAGCCAAGATCCGGGGTCGAATGAAAAACTGTTTTTT. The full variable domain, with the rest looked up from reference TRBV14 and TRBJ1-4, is EAGVTQFPSHSVIEKGQTVTLRCDPISGHDNLYWYRRVMGKEIKFLLHFVKESKQDESGMPNNRFLAERTGGTYSTLKVQPAELEDSGVYFCASSQDPGSNEKLFFGSGTQLSVL.

The CDR3 sequence is CASDFGLASTGELFF. The CDR3 DNA follows: TGTGCCAGCGATTTTGGCCTAGCAAGCACCGGGGAGCTGTTTTTT. The rearrangement joins TRBV7-9 to TRBJ2-2; the D gene is possibly TRBD2 (5 bases). Trimming left V 8 bases short and J 4 bases short, with 17 bases between. CDR1 and CDR2 (germline): SEHNR, FQNEAQ (reference sequence). The length of the CDR3 is 15 residues.

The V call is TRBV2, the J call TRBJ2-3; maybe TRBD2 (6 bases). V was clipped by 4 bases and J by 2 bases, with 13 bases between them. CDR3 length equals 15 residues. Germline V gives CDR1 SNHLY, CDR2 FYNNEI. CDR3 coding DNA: TGTGCCAGCAGTGGACAGCGGGCCTTCACAGATACGCAGTATTTT. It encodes CASSGQRAFTDTQYF.

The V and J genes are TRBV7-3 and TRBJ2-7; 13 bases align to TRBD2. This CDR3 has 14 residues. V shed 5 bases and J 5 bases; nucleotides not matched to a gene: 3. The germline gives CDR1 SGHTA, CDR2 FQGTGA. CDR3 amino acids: CASSPGLAGDEQYF. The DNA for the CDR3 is TGTGCCAGCAGCCCAGGACTAGCGGGGGACGAGCAGTACTTC.

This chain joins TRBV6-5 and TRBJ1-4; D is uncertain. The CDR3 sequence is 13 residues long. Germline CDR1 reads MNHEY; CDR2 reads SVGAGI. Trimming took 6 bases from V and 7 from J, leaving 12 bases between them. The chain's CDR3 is CASSPLGPEKLFF. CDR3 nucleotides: TGTGCCAGCAGCCCATTAGGACCTGAAAAACTGTTTTTT.

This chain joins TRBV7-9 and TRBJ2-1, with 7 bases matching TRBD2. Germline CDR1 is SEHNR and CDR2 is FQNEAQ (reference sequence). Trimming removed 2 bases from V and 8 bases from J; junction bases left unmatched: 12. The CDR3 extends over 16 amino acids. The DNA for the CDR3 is TGTGCCAGCAGCTTAACGCTACTAGCGCTGGGCGATGAGCAGTTCTTC. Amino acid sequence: CASSLTLLALGDEQFF.

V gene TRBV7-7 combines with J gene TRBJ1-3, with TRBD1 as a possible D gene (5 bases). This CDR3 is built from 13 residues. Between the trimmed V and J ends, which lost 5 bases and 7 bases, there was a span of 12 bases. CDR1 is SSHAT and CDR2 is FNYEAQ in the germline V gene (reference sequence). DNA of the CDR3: TGTGCCAGCAGCCCTAGTGGGGGTAACACCATATATTTT. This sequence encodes CASSPSGGNTIYF.

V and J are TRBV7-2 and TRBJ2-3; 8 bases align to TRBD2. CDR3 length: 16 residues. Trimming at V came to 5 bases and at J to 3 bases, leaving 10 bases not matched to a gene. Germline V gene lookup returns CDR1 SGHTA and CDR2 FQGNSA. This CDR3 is CASSLYSGAFTDTQYF. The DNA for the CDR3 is TGTGCCAGCAGCCTGTATAGCGGGGCTTTTACAGATACGCAGTATTTT.

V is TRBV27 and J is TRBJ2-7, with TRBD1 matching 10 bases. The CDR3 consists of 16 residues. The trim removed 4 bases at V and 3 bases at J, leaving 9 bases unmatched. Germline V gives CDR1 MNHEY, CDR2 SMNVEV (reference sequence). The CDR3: CASSSRWGQGNYEQYF. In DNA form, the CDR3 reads TGTGCCAGCAGTTCCCGATGGGGACAGGGGAACTACGAGCAGTACTTC.

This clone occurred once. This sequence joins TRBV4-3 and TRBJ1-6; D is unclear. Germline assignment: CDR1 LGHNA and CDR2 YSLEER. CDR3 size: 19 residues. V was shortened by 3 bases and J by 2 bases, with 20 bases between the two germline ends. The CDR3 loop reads CASSHPTVMAGPYNSPLHF. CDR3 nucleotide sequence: TGCGCCAGCAGCCACCCCACGGTTATGGCTGGCCCCTATAATTCACCCCTCCACTTT.

The CDR3 DNA reads TGTGCCAGCAGCCTCCCCTTAGGGACAGGGGGGGACATTCAGTACTTC. It codes for CASSLPLGTGGDIQYF. The V gene is TRBV7-9, the J gene TRBJ2-4; 11 bases are a match to TRBD1. Per germline, CDR1 SEHNR and CDR2 FQNEAQ (reference sequence). Germline trimming cut 5 bases from V and 8 bases from J; bases unmatched to any gene: 11. The CDR3 is 16 amino acids.

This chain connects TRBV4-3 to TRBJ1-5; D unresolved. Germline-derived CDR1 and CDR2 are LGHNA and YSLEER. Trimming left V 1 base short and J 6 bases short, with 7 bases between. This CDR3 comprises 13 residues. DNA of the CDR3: TGCGCCAGCAGCCAAGTCAGGTTTCAGCCCCAGCATTTT. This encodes CASSQVRFQPQHF.